This T cell receptor (beta chain) was recorded in a study of T cells in Graves' hyperthyroidism and ophthalmopathy. Background on the study: Peripheral blood sampling occurred at initial diagnosis, before any treatment.

Study-wide findings and caveats: Model-based prediction identified ophthalmopathy a median approximately 6.2 months prior to its onset.

This CDR3 is 17 amino acids long. Trimming took 2 bases from V and 5 from J; bases not matched to a gene: 16. CDR1 and CDR2 (germline): DFQATT, SNEGSKA (reference sequence). This clonotype has only a few counts. Its antigen is still unknown. Amplification targeted TCR beta CDR3 regions from RNA transcripts. TCR CDR3 underwent first-round RT-PCR with the HTBI primer set. TCRdb processed the multiplex PCR reads anew with MiXCR; each CDR3 protein has one entry. Of fewer than 700,000 distinct CDR3 sequences in the sample, 15% to 20% were seen once. Stable hyperthyroidism: no ophthalmopathy progression over 18 months of follow-up.

The source of this sequence is a woman in her thirties with Graves' hyperthyroidism. The sample comprised blood. The chain links TRBV20-1 to TRBJ2-5; TRBD2 aligns across 8 bases. The CDR3 bases are TGCAGTGCTAGACCTCGGGGGGGGGGTATTGTTGGGGAGACCCAGTACTTC. Protein sequence: CSARPRGGGIVGETQYF.